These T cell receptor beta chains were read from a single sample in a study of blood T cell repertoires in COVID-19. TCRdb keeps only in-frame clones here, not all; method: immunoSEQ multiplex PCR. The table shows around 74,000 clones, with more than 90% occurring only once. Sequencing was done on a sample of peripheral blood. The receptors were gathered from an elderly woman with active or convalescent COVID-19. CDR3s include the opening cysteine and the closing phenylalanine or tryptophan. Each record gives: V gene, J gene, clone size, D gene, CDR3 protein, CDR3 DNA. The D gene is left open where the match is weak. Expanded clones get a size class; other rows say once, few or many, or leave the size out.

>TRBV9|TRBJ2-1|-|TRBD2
CASSVDQAGGPNEQFF
TGTGCCAGCAGCGTAGATCAAGCGGGGGGGCCCAATGAGCAGTTCTTC
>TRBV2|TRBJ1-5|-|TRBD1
CASSERGGILVPQHF
TGTGCCAGCAGTGAGCGAGGGGGCATTTTAGTTCCCCAGCATTTT
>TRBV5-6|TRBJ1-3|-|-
CASSLSGPNTIYF
TGTGCCAGCAGCTTGTCCGGTCCTAACACCATATATTTT
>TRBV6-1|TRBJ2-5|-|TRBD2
CASSEGSGLAEETQYF
TGTGCCAGCAGTGAAGGCTCGGGACTAGCGGAAGAGACCCAGTACTTC
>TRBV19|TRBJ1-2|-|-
CASSIEGGANYGYTF
TGTGCCAGTAGTATAGAGGGGGGAGCTAACTATGGCTACACCTTC
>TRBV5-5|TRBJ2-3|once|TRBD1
CASSWTGGRDTQYF
TGTGCCAGCAGCTGGACAGGAGGCAGAGATACGCAGTATTTT
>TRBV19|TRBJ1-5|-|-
CASSIRKADGKGQPQHF
TGTGCCAGTAGTATAAGGAAGGCCGATGGGAAGGGGCAGCCCCAGCATTTT
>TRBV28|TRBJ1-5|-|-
CASSPPNQPQHF
TGTGCCAGCTCTCCCCCCAATCAGCCCCAGCATTTT
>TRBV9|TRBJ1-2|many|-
CASTPPGNYGYTF
TGTGCCAGCACACCGCCAGGGAACTATGGCTACACCTTC
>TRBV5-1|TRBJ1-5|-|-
CASSLAGGSNQPQHF
TGCGCCAGCAGCTTGGCCGGGGGTAGCAATCAGCCCCAGCATTTT
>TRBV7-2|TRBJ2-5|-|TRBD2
CASSLARTSGGGQETQYF
TGTGCCAGCAGCTTAGCGCGGACTAGCGGGGGGGGCCAAGAGACCCAGTACTTC
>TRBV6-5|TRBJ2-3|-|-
CASSYSAPSTDTQYF
TGTGCCAGCAGTTACTCGGCCCCTAGCACAGATACGCAGTATTTT
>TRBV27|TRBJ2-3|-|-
CASSLAPWDTQYF
TGTGCCAGCAGTTTGGCCCCTTGGGATACGCAGTATTTT
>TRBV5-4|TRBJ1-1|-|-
CASSLVVMAGANTEAFF
TGTGCCAGCAGCTTGGTGGTTATGGCGGGAGCGAACACTGAAGCTTTCTTT
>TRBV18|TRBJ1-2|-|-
CASSPEDRHYGYTF
TGTGCCAGCTCACCAGAGGACAGACACTATGGCTACACCTTC
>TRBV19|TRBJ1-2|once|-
CASSIGQGYGYTF
TGTGCCAGTAGTATTGGGCAGGGGTATGGCTACACCTTC
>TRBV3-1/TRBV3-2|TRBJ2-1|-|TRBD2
CASSRQAGVIEQFF
TGTGCCAGCAGCCGACAAGCGGGGGTTATTGAGCAGTTCTTC
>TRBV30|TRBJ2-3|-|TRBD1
CAWILGQGGDTQYF
TGTGCCTGGATTCTGGGACAGGGGGGAGATACGCAGTATTTT
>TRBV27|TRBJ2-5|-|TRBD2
CASSSTSGGAETQYF
TGTGCCAGCAGTTCAACTAGCGGGGGGGCTGAGACCCAGTACTTC
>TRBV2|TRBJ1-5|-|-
CASSPDSTLNQPQHF
TGTGCCAGCAGTCCCGACAGTACCCTCAATCAGCCCCAGCATTTT
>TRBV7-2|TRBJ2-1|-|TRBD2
CASSLWGSGVTDNEQFF
TGTGCCAGCAGCTTATGGGGTAGCGGGGTTACTGACAATGAGCAGTTCTTC
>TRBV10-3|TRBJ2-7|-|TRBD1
CAISERGTGPYEQYF
TGTGCCATCAGTGAGCGAGGGACAGGGCCCTACGAGCAGTACTTC
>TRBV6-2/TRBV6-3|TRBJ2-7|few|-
CASSYLTRDEQYF
TGTGCCAGCAGTTACCTCACTAGGGACGAGCAGTACTTC
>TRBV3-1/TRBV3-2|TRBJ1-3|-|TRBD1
CASSRDRGLGNTIYF
TGTGCCAGCAGCCGGGACAGGGGGCTTGGAAACACCATATATTTT
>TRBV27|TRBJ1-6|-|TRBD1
CASSGTGARNSPLHF
TGTGCCAGCAGTGGGACAGGGGCGCGGAATTCACCCCTCCACTTT
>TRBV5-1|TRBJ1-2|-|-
CASSADNYGYTF
TGCGCCAGCAGTGCGGATAACTATGGCTACACCTTC
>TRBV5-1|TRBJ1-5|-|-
CASSRGESSGQPQHF
TGCGCCAGCAGCCGAGGGGAGAGTAGCGGCCAGCCCCAGCATTTT
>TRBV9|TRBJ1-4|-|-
CASSAQGQAEKLFF
TGTGCCAGCAGCGCACAGGGTCAGGCTGAAAAACTGTTTTTT
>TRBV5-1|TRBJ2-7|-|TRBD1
CASSPGTGTYEQYF
TGCGCCAGCAGCCCGGGGACAGGGACCTACGAGCAGTACTTC
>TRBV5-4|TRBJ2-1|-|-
CASSLRGGYDEQFF
TGTGCCAGCAGCTTGAGAGGAGGGTACGATGAGCAGTTCTTC
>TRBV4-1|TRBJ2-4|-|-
CASSLLPDLAKNIQYF
TGCGCCAGCAGCCTTTTACCCGACTTGGCCAAAAACATTCAGTACTTC
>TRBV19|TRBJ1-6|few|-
CASSMDWQGGTPLHF
TGTGCCAGTAGTATGGATTGGCAGGGAGGAACACCCCTCCACTTT
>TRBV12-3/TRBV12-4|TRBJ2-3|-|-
CASSRFFTDTQYF
TGTGCCAGCAGCAGGTTTTTCACAGATACGCAGTATTTT
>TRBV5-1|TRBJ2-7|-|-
CASGTGLATYEQYF
TGCGCCAGCGGGACGGGGCTAGCGACCTACGAGCAGTACTTC
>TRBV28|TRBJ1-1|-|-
CASRVDPGADMNTEAFF
TGTGCCAGCAGAGTCGACCCTGGCGCGGATATGAACACTGAAGCTTTCTTT
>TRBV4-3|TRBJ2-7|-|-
CASSQERNALSREQYF
TGCGCCAGCAGCCAAGAGCGGAACGCCCTATCTCGGGAGCAGTACTTC
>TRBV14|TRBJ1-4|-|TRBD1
CASSQHGGQGGEKLFF
TGTGCCAGCAGCCAACACGGGGGACAGGGGGGTGAAAAACTGTTTTTT
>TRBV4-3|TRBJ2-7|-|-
CASSQESRGYEQYF
TGCGCCAGTAGCCAAGAATCCAGGGGCTACGAGCAGTACTTC
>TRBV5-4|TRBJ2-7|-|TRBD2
CASSPDGGVGHEQYF
TGTGCCAGCAGCCCCGATGGGGGGGTAGGCCACGAGCAGTACTTC
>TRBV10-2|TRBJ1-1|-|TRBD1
CASSEYYGTGYTEAFF
TGCGCCAGCAGTGAGTATTATGGGACAGGGTACACTGAAGCTTTCTTT
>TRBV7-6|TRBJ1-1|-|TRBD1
CASSLDWTGGLTEAFF
TGTGCCAGCAGCTTAGACTGGACAGGGGGCCTCACTGAAGCTTTCTTT
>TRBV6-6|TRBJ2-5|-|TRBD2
CASSLGLAVETQYF
TGTGCCAGCAGTTTGGGTCTAGCGGTGGAGACCCAGTACTTC
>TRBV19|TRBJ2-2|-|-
CASSDQGNTGELFF
TGTGCCAGTAGTGACCAGGGGAACACCGGGGAGCTGTTTTTT
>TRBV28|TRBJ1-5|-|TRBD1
CASSLTQTGGGPQHF
TGTGCCAGCAGTTTAACCCAAACAGGGGGAGGGCCCCAGCATTTT
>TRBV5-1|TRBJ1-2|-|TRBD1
CASREDRDGYTF
TGCGCCAGCAGAGAGGACAGGGATGGCTACACCTTC
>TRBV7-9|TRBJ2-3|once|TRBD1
CASSFRTGLFTDTQYF
TGTGCCAGCAGCTTTCGGACAGGGCTGTTCACAGATACGCAGTATTTT
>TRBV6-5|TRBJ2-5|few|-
CASSTQWGVQYF
TGTGCCAGCAGTACACAGTGGGGGGTCCAGTACTTC
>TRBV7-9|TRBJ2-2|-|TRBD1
CASSLARTGPDTGELFF
TGTGCCAGCAGCTTAGCTCGGACAGGGCCAGACACCGGGGAGCTGTTTTTT
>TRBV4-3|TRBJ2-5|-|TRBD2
CASSQDVGLAGPETQYF
TGCGCCAGCAGCCAAGATGTCGGACTAGCGGGGCCGGAGACCCAGTACTTC
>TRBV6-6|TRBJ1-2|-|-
CASNHQGTNVDYTF
TGTGCCAGCAACCATCAGGGGACCAATGTTGACTACACCTTC
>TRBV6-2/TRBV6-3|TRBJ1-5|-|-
CASSYTTGRRVGSNQPQHF
TGTGCCAGCAGTTACACGACCGGTAGGCGGGTCGGGAGCAATCAGCCCCAGCATTTT
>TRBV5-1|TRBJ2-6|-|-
CASSFTVSGANVLTF
TGCGCCAGCAGCTTTACAGTCTCTGGGGCCAACGTCCTGACTTTC
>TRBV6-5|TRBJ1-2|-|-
CASSLLARDYGYTF
TGTGCCAGCAGCCTCCTGGCCAGGGACTATGGCTACACCTTC